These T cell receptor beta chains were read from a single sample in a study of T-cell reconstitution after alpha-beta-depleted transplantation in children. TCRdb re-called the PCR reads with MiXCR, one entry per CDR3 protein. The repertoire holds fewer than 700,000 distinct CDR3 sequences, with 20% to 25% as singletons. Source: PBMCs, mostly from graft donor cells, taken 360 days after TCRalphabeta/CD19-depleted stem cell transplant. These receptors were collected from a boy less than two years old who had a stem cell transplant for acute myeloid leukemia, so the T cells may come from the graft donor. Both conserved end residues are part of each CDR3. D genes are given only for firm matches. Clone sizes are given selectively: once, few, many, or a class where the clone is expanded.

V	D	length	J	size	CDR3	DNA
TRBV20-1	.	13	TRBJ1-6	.	CSASKTGSSPLHF	TGCAGTGCTAGTAAAACAGGGAGTTCACCCCTCCACTTT
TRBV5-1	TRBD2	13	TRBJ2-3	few	CASSWDYTDTQYF	TGCGCCAGCAGCTGGGACTACACAGATACGCAGTATTTT
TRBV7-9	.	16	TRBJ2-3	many	CASSLAGGSSTDTQYF	TGTGCCAGCAGCTTAGCTGGGGGATCCAGCACAGATACGCAGTATTTT
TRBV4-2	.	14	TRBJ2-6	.	CASSPDRGANVLTF	TGTGCCAGCAGCCCCGATCGAGGGGCCAACGTCCTGACTTTC
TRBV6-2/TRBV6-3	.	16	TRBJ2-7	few	CASSYSPIGGHYEQYF	TGTGCCAGCAGTTACAGCCCGATCGGGGGACACTACGAGCAGTACTTC
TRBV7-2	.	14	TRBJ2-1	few	CASSWRESYNEQFF	TGTGCCAGCAGCTGGCGCGAGAGCTACAATGAGCAGTTCTTC
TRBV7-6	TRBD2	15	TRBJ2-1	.	CASSFSSGGNNEQFF	TGTGCCAGCAGCTTCAGCAGCGGGGGCAACAATGAGCAGTTCTTC
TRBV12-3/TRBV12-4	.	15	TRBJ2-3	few	CASSPPASGPDTQYF	TGTGCCAGCAGTCCGCCAGCGTCGGGACCAGATACGCAGTATTTT
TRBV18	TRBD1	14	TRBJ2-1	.	CASSPRNRDREQFF	TGTGCCAGCTCACCAAGAAACCGGGACAGGGAGCAGTTCTTC
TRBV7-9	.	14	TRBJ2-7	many	CASSFGSGHVEQYF	TGTGCCAGCAGCTTCGGTTCAGGGCATGTGGAGCAGTACTTC
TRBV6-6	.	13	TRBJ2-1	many	CASSFGQFNEQFF	TGTGCCAGCAGCTTCGGACAGTTCAATGAGCAGTTCTTC
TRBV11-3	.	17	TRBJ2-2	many	CASSFLVSITNTGELFF	TGTGCCAGCAGCTTCCTGGTTAGCATTACGAACACCGGGGAGCTGTTTTTT
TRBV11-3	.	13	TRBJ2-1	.	CASSFPDHNEQFF	TGTGCCAGCAGCTTTCCGGATCACAATGAGCAGTTCTTC
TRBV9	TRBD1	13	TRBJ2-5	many	CASGRGRVETQYF	TGTGCCAGCGGCAGGGGGCGCGTAGAGACCCAGTACTTC
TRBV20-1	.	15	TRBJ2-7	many	CSARIPLGETYEQYF	TGCAGTGCTAGAATCCCCTTGGGGGAGACCTACGAGCAGTACTTC
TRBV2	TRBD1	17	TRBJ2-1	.	CASSGPWDRVYYNEQFF	TGTGCCAGCAGTGGCCCGTGGGACAGGGTATATTACAATGAGCAGTTCTTC
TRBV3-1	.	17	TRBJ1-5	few	CASSQGRYTGSNQPQHF	TGTGCCAGCAGCCAAGGAAGGTACACGGGGAGCAATCAGCCCCAGCATTTT
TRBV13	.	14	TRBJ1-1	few	CASSSEEGGFEAFF	TGTGCCAGCAGCTCCGAGGAGGGAGGTTTTGAAGCTTTCTTT
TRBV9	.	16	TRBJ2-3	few	CASSVTIAVSTDTQYF	TGTGCCAGCAGCGTAACTATAGCGGTGAGCACAGATACGCAGTATTTT
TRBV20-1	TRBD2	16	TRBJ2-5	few	CSARRPASGFQETQYF	TGCAGTGCTAGAAGGCCGGCTAGCGGGTTCCAAGAGACCCAGTACTTC
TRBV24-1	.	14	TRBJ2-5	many	CATSDFEGEETQYF	TGTGCCACCAGTGATTTTGAGGGAGAAGAGACCCAGTACTTC
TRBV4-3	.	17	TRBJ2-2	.	CASSLDYTANKVGELFF	TGCGCCAGCAGTCTCGACTACACAGCGAACAAGGTCGGGGAGCTGTTTTTT
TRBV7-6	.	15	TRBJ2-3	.	CASSLLLASTDTQYF	TGTGCCAGCAGCTTATTGCTAGCTTCGACAGATACGCAGTATTTT
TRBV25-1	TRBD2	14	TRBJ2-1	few	CASSESGGYNEQFF	TGTGCCAGCAGTGAAAGCGGGGGGTACAATGAGCAGTTCTTC
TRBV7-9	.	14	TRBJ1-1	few	CASSLNSMNTEAFF	TGTGCCAGCAGCTTAAACAGCATGAACACTGAAGCTTTCTTT
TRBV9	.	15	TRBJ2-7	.	CASSVVYLGDYEQYF	TGTGCCAGCAGCGTAGTCTATCTCGGGGACTACGAGCAGTACTTC
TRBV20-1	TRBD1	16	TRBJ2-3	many	CSATGGRGSGTDTQYF	TGCAGTGCTACAGGGGGCAGGGGATCTGGCACAGATACGCAGTATTTT
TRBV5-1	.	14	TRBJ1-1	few	CASSLSGAGTEAFF	TGCGCCAGCAGCTTGTCCGGGGCGGGGACTGAAGCTTTCTTT
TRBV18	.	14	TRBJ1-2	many	CASSPRRQALGYTF	TGTGCCAGCTCACCGAGAAGACAGGCTCTCGGCTACACCTTC
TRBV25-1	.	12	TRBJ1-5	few	CASGEGGQPQHF	TGTGCCAGCGGTGAGGGAGGTCAGCCCCAGCATTTT
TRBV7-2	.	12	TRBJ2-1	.	CASSIYSNEQFF	TGTGCCAGCAGCATTTACAGCAATGAGCAGTTCTTC
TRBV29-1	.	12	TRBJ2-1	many	CSVAGAYNEQFF	TGCAGCGTGGCCGGGGCTTACAATGAGCAGTTCTTC
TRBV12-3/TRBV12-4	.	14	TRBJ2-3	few	CASSFGTWGDTQYF	TGTGCCAGCAGTTTCGGGACATGGGGAGATACGCAGTATTTT
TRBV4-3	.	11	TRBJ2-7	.	CASSRANEQYF	TGCGCCAGCAGCCGGGCGAACGAGCAGTACTTC
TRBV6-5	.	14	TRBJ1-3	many	CASSRTGSGNTIYF	TGTGCCAGCAGCCGGACTGGTTCTGGAAACACCATATATTTT
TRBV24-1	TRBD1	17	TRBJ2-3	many	CATSAFTGDPARDTQYF	TGTGCCACCAGTGCATTCACAGGGGACCCCGCACGAGATACGCAGTATTTT
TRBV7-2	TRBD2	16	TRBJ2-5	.	CASSSGVSGVQETQYF	TGTGCCAGCAGCTCCGGCGTTAGCGGGGTACAAGAGACCCAGTACTTC
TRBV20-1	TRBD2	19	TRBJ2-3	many	CSAIGTSGGALGSSDTQYF	TGCAGTGCTATAGGGACTAGCGGGGGGGCTCTAGGGAGTTCGGATACGCAGTATTTT
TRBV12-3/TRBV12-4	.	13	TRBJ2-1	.	CASTPDRRNEQFF	TGTGCCAGCACCCCCGACCGACGCAATGAGCAGTTCTTC
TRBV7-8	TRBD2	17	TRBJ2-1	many	CASSRSRSGSIPNEQFF	TGTGCCAGCAGCCGTTCCCGTAGCGGGTCCATCCCCAATGAGCAGTTCTTC
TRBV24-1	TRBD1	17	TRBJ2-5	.	CATSDLALQGARETQYF	TGTGCCACCAGTGATTTGGCTCTACAGGGGGCGCGGGAGACCCAGTACTTC
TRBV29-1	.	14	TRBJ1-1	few	CSVVGRGMNTEAFF	TGCAGCGTGGTGGGGCGGGGGATGAACACTGAAGCTTTCTTT
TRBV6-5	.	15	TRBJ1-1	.	CASSYSTLKDTEAFF	TGTGCCAGCAGTTACTCAACCCTTAAGGACACTGAAGCTTTCTTT
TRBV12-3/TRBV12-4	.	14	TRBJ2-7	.	CASSLQGWAYEQYF	TGTGCCAGCAGTTTACAGGGGTGGGCCTACGAGCAGTACTTC
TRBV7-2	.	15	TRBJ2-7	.	CASSSPGLTSYEQYF	TGTGCCAGCAGCTCCCCGGGACTGACGTCCTACGAGCAGTACTTC
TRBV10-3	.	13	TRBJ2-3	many	CASTDSSTDTQYF	TGTGCCTCAACGGACAGCTCCACAGATACGCAGTATTTT
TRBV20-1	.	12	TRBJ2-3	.	CSARLLTDTQYF	TGCAGTGCTAGGTTACTCACAGATACGCAGTATTTT
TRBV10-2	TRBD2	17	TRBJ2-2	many	CASSDPRLAPNTGELFF	TGCGCCAGCAGTGACCCCCGACTAGCACCTAACACCGGGGAGCTGTTTTTT
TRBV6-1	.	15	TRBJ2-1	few	CASSVRSGVYNEQFF	TGTGCCAGCAGTGTTCGATCCGGGGTTTACAATGAGCAGTTCTTC
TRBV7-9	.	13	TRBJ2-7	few	CASSLDVRHEQYF	TGTGCCAGCAGCTTAGATGTCAGGCACGAGCAGTACTTC
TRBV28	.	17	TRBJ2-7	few	CASSLLRARTRAYEQYF	TGTGCCAGCAGTTTGCTACGGGCCCGAACGAGGGCCTACGAGCAGTACTTC